Listed below are T cell receptor beta chains from one sample, sequenced in a study of T cell repertoires in aging, cancer and after chemotherapy. TCRdb independently ran MiXCR on the multiplex PCR reads; one entry per CDR3 protein. The table lists about 2,500 distinct CDR3 sequences, about a quarter of them singletons, with 5.2% in the top ten. What was sequenced was blood. The receptors derive from a human donor in good health. The CDR3 runs from the conserved cysteine through the conserved F or W. Each record gives: V gene, CDR3 protein.

>TRBV19
CASSPGRLYEQYF
>TRBV11-3
CASSSPGGTNEQFF
>TRBV12-3/TRBV12-4
CASSLTGITNIQYF
>TRBV2
CASSAEFALEQFF
>TRBV11-2
CASSLVRTPGDQYF
>TRBV6-2/TRBV6-3
CASSYSGGKDEQYF
>TRBV5-4
CASSYYGGQGTDTQYF
>TRBV12-3/TRBV12-4
CASSLARSNQPQHF
>TRBV2
CASAAAARFSEQYF
>TRBV3-1
CASRLLGENIQYF
>TRBV4-3
CASSHRDRDKGGAQYF
>TRBV6-6
CASSSPSALHF
>TRBV29-1
CSVDGPSEAFF
>TRBV19
CASMVGTENEKLFF
>TRBV6-2/TRBV6-3
CACTGTSEGPQYF
>TRBV29-1
CSVAPGQSTDTQYF
>TRBV20-1
CSASLAGTTDTQYF
>TRBV6-2/TRBV6-3
CASSWDGERTEAFF
>TRBV20-1
CSARIGGDGELFF
>TRBV4-3
CASSQEGTGGPDTQYF
>TRBV6-5
CASSYSMFGGTGELFF
>TRBV6-1
CASSGRGQDSSGANVLTF
>TRBV5-4
CASWASGDYEQYF
>TRBV7-6
CASSLVGGPRELFF
>TRBV2
CASSNRVGQPQHF
>TRBV27
CASSFSQQEPTYEQYF